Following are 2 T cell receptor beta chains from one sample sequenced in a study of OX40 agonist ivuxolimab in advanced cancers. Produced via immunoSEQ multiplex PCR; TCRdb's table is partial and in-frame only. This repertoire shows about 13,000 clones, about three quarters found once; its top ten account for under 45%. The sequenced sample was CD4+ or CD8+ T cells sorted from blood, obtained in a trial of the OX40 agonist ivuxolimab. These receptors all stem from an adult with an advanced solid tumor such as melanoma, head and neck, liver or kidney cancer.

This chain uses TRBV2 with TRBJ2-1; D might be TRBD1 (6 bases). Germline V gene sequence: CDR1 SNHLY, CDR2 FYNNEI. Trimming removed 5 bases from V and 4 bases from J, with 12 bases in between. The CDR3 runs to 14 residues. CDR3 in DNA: TGTGCCAGCAGTAGTCAGGGGCGATACAATGAGCAGTTCTTC. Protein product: CASSSQGRYNEQFF. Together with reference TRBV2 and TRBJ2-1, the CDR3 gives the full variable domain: EPEVTQTPSHQVTQMGQEVILRCVPISNHLYFYWYRQILGQKVEFLVSFYNNEISEKSEIFDDQFSVERPDGSNFTLKIRSTKLEDSAMYFCASSSQGRYNEQFFGPGTRLTVL.

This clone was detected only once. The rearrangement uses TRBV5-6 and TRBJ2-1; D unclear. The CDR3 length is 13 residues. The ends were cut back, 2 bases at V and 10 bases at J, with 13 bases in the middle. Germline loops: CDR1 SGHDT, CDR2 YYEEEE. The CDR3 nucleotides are TGTGCCAGCAGCTTCACGGGCTCTGCGGAGCAGTTCTTC. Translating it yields CASSFTGSAEQFF.